This T cell receptor beta chain comes out of a study of breast tumors, draining lymph nodes, adjacent tissues. The lymph nodes were axillary draining lymph nodes from breast cancer patients. TCRdb recomputed calls from the multiplex PCR reads with MiXCR, one row per CDR3 protein. The table includes about 100,000 distinct CDR3 sequences, 20% to 25% detected once. The sample holds a few counts of this clonotype. One junction end disagrees with the germline gene, perhaps due to a read error. Specimen: axillary lymph node tissue. The clonotype comes from a female donor with breast cancer. Some clones in this sample may be carry-over from other donors' samples.

The CDR3 DNA is TGCGCCGGCAGCCAAACGGGACAGAACTATGGCTACACCTTC. Encoded protein: CAGSQTGQNYGYTF. The gene calls are TRBV4-1 and TRBJ1-2, with 7 bases lining up with TRBD1. The germline V gene has CDR1 MGHRA and CDR2 YSYEKL. CDR3 length: 14 residues.